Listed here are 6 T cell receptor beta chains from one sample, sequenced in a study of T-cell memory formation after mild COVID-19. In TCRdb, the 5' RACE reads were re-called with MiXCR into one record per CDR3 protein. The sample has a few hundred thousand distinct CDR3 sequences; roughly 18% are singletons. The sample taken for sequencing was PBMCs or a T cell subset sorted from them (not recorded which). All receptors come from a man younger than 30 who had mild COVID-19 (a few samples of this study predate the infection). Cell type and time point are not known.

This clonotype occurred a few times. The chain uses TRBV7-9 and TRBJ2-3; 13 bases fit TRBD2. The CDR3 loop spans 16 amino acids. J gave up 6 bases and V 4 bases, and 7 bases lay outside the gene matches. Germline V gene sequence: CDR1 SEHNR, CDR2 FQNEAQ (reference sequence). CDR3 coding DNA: TGTGCCAGCAGCTCCCGACTAGCGGGGGGCAGTGATACGCAGTATTTT. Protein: CASSSRLAGGSDTQYF. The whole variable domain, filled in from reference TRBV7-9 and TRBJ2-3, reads DTGVSQNPRHKITKRGQNVTFRCDPISEHNRLYWYRQTLGQGPEFLTYFQNEAQLEKSRLLSDRFSAERPKGSFSTLEIQRTEQGDSAMYLCASSSRLAGGSDTQYFGPGTRLTVL.

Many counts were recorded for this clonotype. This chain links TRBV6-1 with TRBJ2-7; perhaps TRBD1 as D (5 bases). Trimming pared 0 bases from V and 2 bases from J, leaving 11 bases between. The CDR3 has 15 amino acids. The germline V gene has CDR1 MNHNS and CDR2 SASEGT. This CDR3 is CASSEAVRATYEQYF. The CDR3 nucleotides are TGTGCCAGCAGTGAAGCGGTCAGGGCCACCTACGAGCAGTACTTC.

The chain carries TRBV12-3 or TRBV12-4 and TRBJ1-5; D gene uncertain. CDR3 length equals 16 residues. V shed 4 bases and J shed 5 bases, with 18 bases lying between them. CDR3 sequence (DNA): TGTGCCAGCAGTTCCAAGTCGGGAGGTGCTTATCAGCCCCAGCATTTT. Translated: CASSSKSGGAYQPQHF.

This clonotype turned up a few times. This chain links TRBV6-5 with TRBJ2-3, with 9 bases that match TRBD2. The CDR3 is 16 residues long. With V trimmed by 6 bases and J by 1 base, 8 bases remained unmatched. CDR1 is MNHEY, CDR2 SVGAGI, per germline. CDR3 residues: CASRHNSGGGTDTQYF. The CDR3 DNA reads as TGTGCCAGCAGACATAATAGCGGGGGAGGCACAGATACGCAGTATTTT.

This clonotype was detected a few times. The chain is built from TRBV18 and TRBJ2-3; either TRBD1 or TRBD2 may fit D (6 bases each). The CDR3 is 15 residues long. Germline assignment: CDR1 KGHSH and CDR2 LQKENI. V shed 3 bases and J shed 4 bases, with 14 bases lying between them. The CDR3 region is CASSPMGGRADTQYF. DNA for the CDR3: TGTGCCAGCTCACCCATGGGGGGCCGCGCAGATACGCAGTATTTT. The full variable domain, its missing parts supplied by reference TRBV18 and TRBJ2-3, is NAGVMQNPRHLVRRRGQEARLRCSPMKGHSHVYWYRQLPEEGLKFMVYLQKENIIDESGMPKERFSAEFPKEGPSILRIQQVVRGDSAAYFCASSPMGGRADTQYFGPGTRLTVL.

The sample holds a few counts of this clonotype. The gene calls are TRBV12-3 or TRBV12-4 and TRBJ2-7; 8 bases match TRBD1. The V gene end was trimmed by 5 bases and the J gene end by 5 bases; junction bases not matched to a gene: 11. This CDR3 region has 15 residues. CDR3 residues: CASSPSDRARNEQYF. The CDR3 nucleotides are TGTGCCAGCAGTCCCTCGGACAGGGCCAGAAACGAGCAGTACTTC.